This T cell receptor (beta chain) was captured by sequencing in a study of T cell responses to AZD1222 COVID-19 vaccine. Findings of the study overall: A rise in Spike-specific TCR breadth and depth followed two AZD1222 doses. Without day 14 samples, only post-peak T cell repertoires were studied. Regions 160-218 and 743-854 dominated among vaccine-associated CD4 TCRs spanning spike. Baseline seropositives among AZD1222 recipients totaled only 5 or 6.

As to this clone: Its antigen is not identified.

Repertoires were generated with immunoSEQ multiplex PCR, while TCRdb's copy carries only in-frame clones and drops some. The sample records approximately 160,000 clones, more than 70% being singletons. The V end lost 0 bases, the J end lost 3 bases, and 12 bases lay between the germline ends. This CDR3 is 15 amino acids long. Germline CDR1 reads MNHEY; CDR2 reads SMNVEV (reference sequence). This clonotype was obtained from an adult in good health. The sequenced sample was peripheral blood, obtained on day 0 of MenACWY control vaccination. The chain is built from TRBV27 and TRBJ2-7; a possible D gene is TRBD1 (6 bases). The CDR3 loop is CASSLSGQGIYEQYF. The CDR3 nucleotides are TGTGCCAGCAGTTTATCAGGGCAGGGGATCTACGAGCAGTACTTC.